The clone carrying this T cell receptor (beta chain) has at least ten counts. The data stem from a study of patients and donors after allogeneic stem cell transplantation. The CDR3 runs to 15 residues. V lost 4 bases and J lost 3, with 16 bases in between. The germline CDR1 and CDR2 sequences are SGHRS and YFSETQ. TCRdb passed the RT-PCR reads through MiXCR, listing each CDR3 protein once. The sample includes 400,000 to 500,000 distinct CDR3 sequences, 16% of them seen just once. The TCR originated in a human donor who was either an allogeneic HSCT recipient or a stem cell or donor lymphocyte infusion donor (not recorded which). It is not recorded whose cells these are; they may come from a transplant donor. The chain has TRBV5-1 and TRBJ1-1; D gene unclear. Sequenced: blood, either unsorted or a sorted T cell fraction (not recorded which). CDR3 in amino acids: CASSAEGRRDTEAFF. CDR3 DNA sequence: TGCGCCAGCAGCGCCGAAGGGAGACGTGACACTGAAGCTTTCTTT.